The rows below give T cell receptor beta chains drawn from one sample of a study of blood T cell repertoires in COVID-19. The repertoire was sequenced with immunoSEQ multiplex PCR; TCRdb's copy has only in-frame clones and lacks some. The repertoire holds 400,000 or so clones, with approximately 90% as singletons. The material sequenced was peripheral blood. The receptors shown here come from a man younger than 35 with COVID-19, enrolled during active disease. Each CDR3 is given with its conserved first and last residue. The order of the fields is D gene, clone size, V gene, J gene, CDR3 protein, CDR3 DNA. A D gene is named only where the DNA matches it firmly. For some rows the clone size is stated as once, few or many, or as a class when expanded; others skip it.

>TRBD1|-|TRBV19|TRBJ1-1
CATRTQGLMSEAFF
TGTGCCACCAGAACACAGGGGTTGATGTCTGAAGCTTTCTTT
>TRBD1|-|TRBV3-1/TRBV3-2|TRBJ2-5
CASSQGRGQGGTQYF
TGTGCCAGCAGCCAAGGCCGAGGACAGGGTGGAACCCAGTACTTC
>TRBD2|few|TRBV11-1|TRBJ2-1
CASSWVGTSDEQFF
TGTGCCAGCAGCTGGGTCGGGACTAGCGATGAGCAGTTCTTC
>TRBD1|-|TRBV25-1|TRBJ1-1
CASSDLGQGDEAFF
TGTGCCAGCAGTGATCTGGGACAGGGAGATGAAGCTTTCTTT
>-|-|TRBV20-1|TRBJ2-5
CSASGTLQETQYF
TGCAGTGCTAGTGGGACATTGCAAGAGACCCAGTACTTC
>-|once|TRBV6-1|TRBJ1-2
CASSERYHNYGYTF
TGTGCCAGCAGTGAACGGTACCATAACTATGGCTACACCTTC
>TRBD1|-|TRBV14|TRBJ2-7
CASSPRTGSYEQYF
TGTGCCAGCAGCCCGCGGACAGGATCCTACGAGCAGTACTTC
>TRBD2|-|TRBV7-8|TRBJ2-7
CASSGPPGLAGFMAYEQYF
TGTGCCAGCAGCGGACCCCCGGGACTAGCGGGCTTCATGGCCTACGAGCAGTACTTC
>TRBD1|-|TRBV19|TRBJ2-5
CASSKDRPMETQYF
TGTGCCAGTAGTAAGGACAGGCCGATGGAGACCCAGTACTTC
>-|-|TRBV2|TRBJ2-5
CASGLLLETQYF
TGTGCCAGCGGACTACTTTTAGAGACCCAGTACTTC
>TRBD2|-|TRBV5-4|TRBJ2-7
CASSLGGSSYEQYF
TGTGCCAGCAGCTTGGGCGGGAGCTCCTACGAGCAGTACTTC
>-|-|TRBV19|TRBJ1-4
CASRIGPSATNEKLFF
TGTGCCAGTCGTATAGGGCCCTCTGCAACTAATGAAAAACTGTTTTTT
>TRBD1|-|TRBV6-4|TRBJ2-2
CASSTGQGTNTGELFF
TGTGCCAGCAGTACGGGACAGGGGACGAACACCGGGGAGCTGTTTTTT
>-|-|TRBV12-3/TRBV12-4|TRBJ1-6
CASSPLAVSPLHF
TGTGCCAGCAGCCCCTTGGCAGTCTCACCCCTCCACTTT
>TRBD2|once|TRBV4-1|TRBJ2-1
CASSYNPLEAGHNEQFF
TGCGCCAGCAGCTACAACCCCCTGGAAGCGGGACACAATGAGCAGTTCTTC
>TRBD1|few|TRBV9|TRBJ2-5
CASSVGQGETQYF
TGTGCCAGCAGCGTAGGACAGGGGGAGACCCAGTACTTC
>TRBD1|-|TRBV6-5|TRBJ1-1
CAIEDRGGNTEAFF
TGTGCCATCGAGGACAGGGGAGGCAACACTGAAGCTTTCTTT
>TRBD2|-|TRBV11-2|TRBJ2-1
CASSPLAGVSNEQFF
TGTGCCAGCAGCCCCCTAGCGGGAGTATCTAATGAGCAGTTCTTC
>TRBD2|-|TRBV7-2|TRBJ2-1
CASSLEVGRVSDEQFF
TGTGCCAGCAGCTTAGAGGTCGGGAGGGTTTCAGATGAGCAGTTCTTC
>-|-|TRBV5-6|TRBJ1-2
CASSLIEGLHYGYTF
TGTGCCAGCAGCTTGATTGAGGGTTTACACTATGGCTACACCTTC
>-|once|TRBV7-9|TRBJ1-2
CASSPPTGISYGYTF
TGTGCCAGCAGCCCTCCGACAGGAATTTCCTATGGCTACACCTTC
>-|-|TRBV10-1|TRBJ2-3
CASRAEGLTDTQYF
TGCGCCAGCAGAGCGGAGGGCCTCACAGATACGCAGTATTTT
>-|-|TRBV2|TRBJ2-5
CASSEQVLETQYF
TGTGCCAGCAGCGAGCAGGTCCTGGAGACCCAGTACTTC
>-|-|TRBV19|TRBJ2-7
CASSPLSGEGSYEQYF
TGTGCCAGTAGTCCACTTTCGGGGGAAGGCTCCTACGAGCAGTACTTC
>-|once|TRBV20-1|TRBJ2-5
CTIGAQETQYF
TGCACGATAGGGGCCCAAGAGACCCAGTACTTC
>TRBD2|-|TRBV18|TRBJ2-1
CASSPGSAGGPKSNEQFF
TGTGCCAGCTCACCAGGGTCGGCGGGAGGGCCAAAATCCAATGAGCAGTTCTTC
>-|once|TRBV15|TRBJ1-1
CATSREGAPEAFF
TGTGCCACCAGCAGAGAGGGGGCCCCTGAAGCTTTCTTT
>TRBD2|-|TRBV5-6|TRBJ2-3
CASSLWLAGYTQYF
TGTGCCAGCAGCTTGTGGCTAGCGGGATATACGCAGTATTTT
>-|-|TRBV5-5|TRBJ1-1
CASILTGGRAEAFF
TGTGCCAGCATCCTAACCGGGGGGCGCGCTGAAGCTTTCTTT
>TRBD2|-|TRBV5-1|TRBJ2-1
CASSFRTSGMGDEQFF
TGCGCCAGCAGCTTCAGGACTAGCGGGATGGGCGATGAGCAGTTCTTC
>TRBD2|-|TRBV27|TRBJ2-3
CASRTSGSTDTQYF
TGTGCCAGTAGGACTAGCGGGAGCACAGATACGCAGTATTTT
>TRBD2|-|TRBV4-2|TRBJ2-3
CASSGPGTSSSTDTQYF
TGTGCCAGCAGCGGACCCGGGACTAGCAGTAGCACAGATACGCAGTATTTT